This TCR beta chain originates from a study of CD8+ T cells in alopecia areata. General study points: Lesional scalp, notably in alopecia totalis/universalis, had clonality above that of normal scalp. Possibly as an HLA-related effect, TCR sharing across patients appeared less clear than in mice. Scalp data also include sequences from resident alphabeta T cells of normal skin.

A note on this clone: Its antigen remains unidentified.

V lost 1 base, J lost 6 bases, and 10 bases lay in between. Germline V gene lookup returns CDR1 SGHAT and CDR2 FQNNGV. CDR3 length equals 14 residues. Cell sorting on a FACSAria was used to separate CD4+ and CD8+ T cells from the PBMCs. As the sequencing template, cDNA was produced by extracting RNA and reverse transcribing it. Assay: immunoSEQ multiplex PCR; the TCRdb copy retains only in-frame clones and omits some. Altogether 130,000 to 150,000 clones are present, 62% being singletons, with the ten largest covering 30% to 45%. The chain carries TRBV11-2 and TRBJ2-4; the D is unclear. Material: CD8+ T cells sorted from blood. This clonotype originated in a human donor in good health. CDR3 in amino acids: CASSLVGSGNIQYF. The CDR3 coding sequence is TGTGCCAGCAGCTTAGTAGGCTCGGGAAACATTCAGTACTTC.